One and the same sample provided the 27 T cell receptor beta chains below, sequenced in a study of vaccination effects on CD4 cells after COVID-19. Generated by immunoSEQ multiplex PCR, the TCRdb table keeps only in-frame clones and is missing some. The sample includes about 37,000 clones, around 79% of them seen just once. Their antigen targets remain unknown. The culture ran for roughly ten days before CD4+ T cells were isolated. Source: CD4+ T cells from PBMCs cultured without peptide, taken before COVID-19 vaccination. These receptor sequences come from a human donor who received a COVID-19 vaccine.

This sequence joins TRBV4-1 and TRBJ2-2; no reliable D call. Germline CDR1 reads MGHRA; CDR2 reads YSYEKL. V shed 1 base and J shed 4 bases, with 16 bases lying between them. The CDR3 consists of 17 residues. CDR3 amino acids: CASSQVHMGFRTGELFF. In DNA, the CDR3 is TGCGCCAGCAGCCAAGTGCATATGGGGTTTCGCACCGGGGAGCTGTTTTTT.

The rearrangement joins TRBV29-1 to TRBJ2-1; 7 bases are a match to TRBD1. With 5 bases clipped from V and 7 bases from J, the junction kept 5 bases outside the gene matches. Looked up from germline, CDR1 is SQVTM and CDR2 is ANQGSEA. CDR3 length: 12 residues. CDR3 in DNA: TGCAGCGTTATAAGGGGGCGGAATGAGCAGTTCTTC. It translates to CSVIRGRNEQFF.

CDR3 in amino acids: CASSLRGGSTDTQYF. The CDR3 DNA follows: TGTGCCAGCAGTCTGCGAGGTGGTAGCACAGATACGCAGTATTTT. The rearrangement links TRBV3-1 (or the pseudogene TRBV3-2) to TRBJ2-3; no firm D call. The CDR3 consists of 15 residues. In germline, CDR1 is LGHDT, CDR2 YNNKEL (reference sequence). With 6 bases removed from V and 0 bases from J, the gap between germline ends came to 13 bases.

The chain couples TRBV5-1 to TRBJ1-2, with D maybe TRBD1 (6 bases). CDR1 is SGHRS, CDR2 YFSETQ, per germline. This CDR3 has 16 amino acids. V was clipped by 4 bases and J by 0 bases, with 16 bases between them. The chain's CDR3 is CASSPRTALSNYGYTF. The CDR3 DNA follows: TGCGCCAGCAGCCCTCGGACAGCCCTCTCTAACTATGGCTACACCTTC. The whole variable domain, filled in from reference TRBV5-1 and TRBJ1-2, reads KAGVTQTPRYLIKTRGQQVTLSCSPISGHRSVSWYQQTPGQGLQFLFEYFSETQRNKGNFPGRFSGRQFSNSRSEMNVSTLELGDSALYLCASSPRTALSNYGYTFGSGTRLTVV.

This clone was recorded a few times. The CDR3 coding sequence is TGCGCCAGCAGCCAAGGGGGCCCCTATGGCTACACCTTC. This sequence encodes CASSQGGPYGYTF. The chain is built from TRBV4-3 and TRBJ1-2; a weak D match, TRBD1 (5 bases). The CDR3 is 13 amino acids. Germline CDR1 LGHNA, CDR2 YSLEER. The ends were cut back, 1 base at V and 4 bases at J, with 7 bases in the middle.

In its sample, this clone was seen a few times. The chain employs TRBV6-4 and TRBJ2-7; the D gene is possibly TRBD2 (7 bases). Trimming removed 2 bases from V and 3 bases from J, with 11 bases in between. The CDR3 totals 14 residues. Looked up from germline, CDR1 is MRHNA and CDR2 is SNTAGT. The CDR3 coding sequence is TGTGCCAGCAGTGACGGGGGGGCGGGCTACGAGCAGTACTTC. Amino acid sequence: CASSDGGAGYEQYF.

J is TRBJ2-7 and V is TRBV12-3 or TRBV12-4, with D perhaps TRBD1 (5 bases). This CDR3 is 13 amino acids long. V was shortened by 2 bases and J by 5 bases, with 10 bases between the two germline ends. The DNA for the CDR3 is TGTGCCAGCAGTTTAAGGGGAAGGGACGAGCAGTACTTC. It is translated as CASSLRGRDEQYF.

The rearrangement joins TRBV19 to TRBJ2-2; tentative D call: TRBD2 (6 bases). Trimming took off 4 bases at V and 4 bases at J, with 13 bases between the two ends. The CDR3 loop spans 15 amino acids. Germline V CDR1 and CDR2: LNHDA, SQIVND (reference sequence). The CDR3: CASSTRLGGTGELFF. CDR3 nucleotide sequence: TGTGCCAGTAGTACCCGACTGGGGGGCACCGGGGAGCTGTTTTTT.

CDR3 amino acids: CASGSGTALQETQYF. In nucleotides, the CDR3 is TGTGCTAGTGGTTCCGGGACTGCCCTACAAGAGACCCAGTACTTC. The chain uses TRBV12-5 and TRBJ2-5, with D possibly being TRBD2 (6 bases). The CDR3 extends over 15 amino acids. V was cut by 4 bases and J by 2 bases, with 14 bases left in between. In germline, CDR1 is LGHNT, CDR2 FRNRAP.

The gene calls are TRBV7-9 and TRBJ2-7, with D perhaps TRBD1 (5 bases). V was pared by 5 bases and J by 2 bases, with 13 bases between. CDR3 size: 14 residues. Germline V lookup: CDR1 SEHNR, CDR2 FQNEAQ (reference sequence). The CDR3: CASSPNGAPYEQYF. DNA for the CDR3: TGTGCCAGCAGCCCTAATGGGGCGCCCTACGAGCAGTACTTC.

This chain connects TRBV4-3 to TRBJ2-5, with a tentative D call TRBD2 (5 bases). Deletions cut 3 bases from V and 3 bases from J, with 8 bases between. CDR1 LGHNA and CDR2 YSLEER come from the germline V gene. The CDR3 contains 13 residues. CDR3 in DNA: TGCGCCAGCAGCCAGCGGGCAGAAGAGACCCAGTACTTC. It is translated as CASSQRAEETQYF.

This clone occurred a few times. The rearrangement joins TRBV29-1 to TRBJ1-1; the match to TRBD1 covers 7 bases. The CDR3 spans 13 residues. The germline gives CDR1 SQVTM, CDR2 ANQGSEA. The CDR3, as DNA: TGCAGTGTACAGGGGAGAATGAACACTGAAGCTTTCTTT. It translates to CSVQGRMNTEAFF.

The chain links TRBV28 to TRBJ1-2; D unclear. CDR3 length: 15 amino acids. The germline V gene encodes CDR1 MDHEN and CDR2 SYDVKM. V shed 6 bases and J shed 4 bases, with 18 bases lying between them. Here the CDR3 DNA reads TGTGCCAGCAGCCCGATTTCGGCTGGGAGCTATGGCTACACCTTC. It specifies CASSPISAGSYGYTF.

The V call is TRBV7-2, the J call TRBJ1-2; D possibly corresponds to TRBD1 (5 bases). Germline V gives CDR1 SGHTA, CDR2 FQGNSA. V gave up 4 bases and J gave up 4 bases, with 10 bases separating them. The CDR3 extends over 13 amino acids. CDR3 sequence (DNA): TGTGCCAGCAGCTCCGGACAAGTCTATGGCTACACCTTC. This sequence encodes CASSSGQVYGYTF.

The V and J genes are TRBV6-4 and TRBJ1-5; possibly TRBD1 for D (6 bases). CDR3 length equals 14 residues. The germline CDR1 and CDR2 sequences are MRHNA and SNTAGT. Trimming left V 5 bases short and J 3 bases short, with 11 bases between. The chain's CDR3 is CASSPQGINQPQHF. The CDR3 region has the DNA TGTGCCAGCAGTCCACAGGGCATCAATCAGCCCCAGCATTTT.

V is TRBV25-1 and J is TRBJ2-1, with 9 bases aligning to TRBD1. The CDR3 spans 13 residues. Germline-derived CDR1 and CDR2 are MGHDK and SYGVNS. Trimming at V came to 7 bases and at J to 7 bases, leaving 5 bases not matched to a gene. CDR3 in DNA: TGTGCCAGCACCGGGACAGGGACAAATGAGCAGTTCTTC. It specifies CASTGTGTNEQFF.

CDR3 in DNA: TGTGCCTGGAGTAGCGGGGGAGGCTCCTACGAGCAGTACTTC. It codes for CAWSSGGGSYEQYF. This rearrangement joins TRBV30 to TRBJ2-7; 8 nucleotides match TRBD2. In germline, CDR1 is GTSNPN, CDR2 SVGIG (reference sequence). V was clipped by 2 bases and J by 0 bases; unmatched bases: 3. This CDR3 is built from 14 residues. The variable domain in full, with the rest retrieved from reference TRBV30 and TRBJ2-7, is SQTIHQWPATLVQPVGSPLSLECTVEGTSNPNLYWYRQAAGRGLQLLFYSVGIGQISSEVPQNLSASRPQDRQFILSSKKLLLSDSGFYLCAWSSGGGSYEQYFGPGTRLTVT.

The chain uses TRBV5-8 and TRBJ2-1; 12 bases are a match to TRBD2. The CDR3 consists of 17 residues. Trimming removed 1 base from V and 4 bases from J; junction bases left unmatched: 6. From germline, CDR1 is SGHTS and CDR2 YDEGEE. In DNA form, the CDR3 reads TGTGCCAGCAGCTTGTACGGACTAGCGGGGATATACAATGAGCAGTTCTTC. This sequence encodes CASSLYGLAGIYNEQFF.

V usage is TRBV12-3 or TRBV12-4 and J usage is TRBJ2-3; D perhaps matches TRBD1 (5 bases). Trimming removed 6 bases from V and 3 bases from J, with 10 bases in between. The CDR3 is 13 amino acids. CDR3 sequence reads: CASRDKGTDTQYF. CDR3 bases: TGTGCCAGCAGGGACAAAGGAACAGATACGCAGTATTTT.

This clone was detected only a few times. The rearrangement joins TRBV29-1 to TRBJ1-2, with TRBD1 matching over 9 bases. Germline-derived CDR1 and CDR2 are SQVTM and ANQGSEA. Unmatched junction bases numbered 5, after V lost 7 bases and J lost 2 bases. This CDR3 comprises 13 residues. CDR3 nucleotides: TGCAGCGGTGGGACAGGGACCAACTATGGCTACACCTTC. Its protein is CSGGTGTNYGYTF.

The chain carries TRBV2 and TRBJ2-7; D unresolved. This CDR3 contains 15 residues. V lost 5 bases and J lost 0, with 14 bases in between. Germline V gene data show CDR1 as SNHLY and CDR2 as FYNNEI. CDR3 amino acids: CASSIEPILSYEQYF. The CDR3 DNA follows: TGTGCCAGCAGTATAGAACCTATCCTCTCCTACGAGCAGTACTTC.

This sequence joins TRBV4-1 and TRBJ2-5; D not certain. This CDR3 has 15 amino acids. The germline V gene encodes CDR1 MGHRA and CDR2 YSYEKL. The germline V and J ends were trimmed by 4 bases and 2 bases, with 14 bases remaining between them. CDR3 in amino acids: CASSRSAGPQETQYF. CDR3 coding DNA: TGCGCCAGCAGCCGTTCGGCAGGACCTCAAGAGACCCAGTACTTC.

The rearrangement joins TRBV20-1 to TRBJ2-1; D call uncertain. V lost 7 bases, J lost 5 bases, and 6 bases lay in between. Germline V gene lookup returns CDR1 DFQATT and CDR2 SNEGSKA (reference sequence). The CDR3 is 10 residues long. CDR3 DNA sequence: TGCAGTGGGGGAAACAATGAGCAGTTCTTC. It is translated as CSGGNNEQFF.

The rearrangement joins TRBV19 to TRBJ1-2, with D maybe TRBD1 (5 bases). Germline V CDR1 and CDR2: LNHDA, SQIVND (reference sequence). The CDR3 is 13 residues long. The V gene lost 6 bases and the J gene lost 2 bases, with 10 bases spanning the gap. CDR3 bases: TGTGCCAGTAGGGCTAACAGGAACTATGGCTACACCTTC. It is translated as CASRANRNYGYTF.

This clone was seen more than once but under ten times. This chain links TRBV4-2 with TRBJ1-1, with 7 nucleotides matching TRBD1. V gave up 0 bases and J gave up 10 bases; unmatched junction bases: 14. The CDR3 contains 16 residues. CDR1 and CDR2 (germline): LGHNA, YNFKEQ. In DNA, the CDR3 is TGTGCCAGCAGCCAAGATGGGGGCGACAGGGAACGCGGAGCTTTCTTT. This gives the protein CASSQDGGDRERGAFF.

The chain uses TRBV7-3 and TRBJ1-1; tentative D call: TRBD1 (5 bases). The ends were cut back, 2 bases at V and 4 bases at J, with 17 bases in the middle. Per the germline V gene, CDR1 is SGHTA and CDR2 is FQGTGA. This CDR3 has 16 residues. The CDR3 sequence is CASSLGPAGPGTEAFF. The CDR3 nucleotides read TGTGCCAGCAGCTTAGGTCCCGCAGGGCCGGGCACTGAAGCTTTCTTT.

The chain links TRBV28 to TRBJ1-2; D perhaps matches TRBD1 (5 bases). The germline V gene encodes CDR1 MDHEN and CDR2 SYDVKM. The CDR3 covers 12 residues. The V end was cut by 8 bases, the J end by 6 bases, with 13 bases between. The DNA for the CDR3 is TGTGCCAGCGTTGGGGCAGCTGATGGCTACACCTTC. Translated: CASVGAADGYTF.